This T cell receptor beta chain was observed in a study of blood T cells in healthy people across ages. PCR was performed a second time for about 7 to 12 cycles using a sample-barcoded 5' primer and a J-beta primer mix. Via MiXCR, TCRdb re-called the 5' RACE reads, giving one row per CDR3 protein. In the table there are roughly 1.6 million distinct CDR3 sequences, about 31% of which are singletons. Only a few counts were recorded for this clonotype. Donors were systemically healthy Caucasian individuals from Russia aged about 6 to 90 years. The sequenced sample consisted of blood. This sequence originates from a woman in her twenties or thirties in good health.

In DNA form, the CDR3 reads TGTGCCAGCAGCTATACCAGCGGGGGTTTCACAGATACGCAGTATTTT. This codes for CASSYTSGGFTDTQYF. The J gene is TRBJ2-3, the V gene TRBV7-2; TRBD2 agrees at 8 bases. Germline CDR1 is SGHTA and CDR2 is FQGNSA. CDR3 size: 16 residues. Trimming removed 4 bases from V and 2 bases from J; junction bases left unmatched: 8. The full variable domain, in which reference TRBV7-2 and TRBJ2-3 provide the parts outside the CDR3, is GAGVSQSPSNKVTEKGKDVELRCDPISGHTALYWYRQSLGQGLEFLIYFQGNSAPDKSGLPSDRFSAERTGGSVSTLTIQRTQQEDSAVYLCASSYTSGGFTDTQYFGPGTRLTVL.